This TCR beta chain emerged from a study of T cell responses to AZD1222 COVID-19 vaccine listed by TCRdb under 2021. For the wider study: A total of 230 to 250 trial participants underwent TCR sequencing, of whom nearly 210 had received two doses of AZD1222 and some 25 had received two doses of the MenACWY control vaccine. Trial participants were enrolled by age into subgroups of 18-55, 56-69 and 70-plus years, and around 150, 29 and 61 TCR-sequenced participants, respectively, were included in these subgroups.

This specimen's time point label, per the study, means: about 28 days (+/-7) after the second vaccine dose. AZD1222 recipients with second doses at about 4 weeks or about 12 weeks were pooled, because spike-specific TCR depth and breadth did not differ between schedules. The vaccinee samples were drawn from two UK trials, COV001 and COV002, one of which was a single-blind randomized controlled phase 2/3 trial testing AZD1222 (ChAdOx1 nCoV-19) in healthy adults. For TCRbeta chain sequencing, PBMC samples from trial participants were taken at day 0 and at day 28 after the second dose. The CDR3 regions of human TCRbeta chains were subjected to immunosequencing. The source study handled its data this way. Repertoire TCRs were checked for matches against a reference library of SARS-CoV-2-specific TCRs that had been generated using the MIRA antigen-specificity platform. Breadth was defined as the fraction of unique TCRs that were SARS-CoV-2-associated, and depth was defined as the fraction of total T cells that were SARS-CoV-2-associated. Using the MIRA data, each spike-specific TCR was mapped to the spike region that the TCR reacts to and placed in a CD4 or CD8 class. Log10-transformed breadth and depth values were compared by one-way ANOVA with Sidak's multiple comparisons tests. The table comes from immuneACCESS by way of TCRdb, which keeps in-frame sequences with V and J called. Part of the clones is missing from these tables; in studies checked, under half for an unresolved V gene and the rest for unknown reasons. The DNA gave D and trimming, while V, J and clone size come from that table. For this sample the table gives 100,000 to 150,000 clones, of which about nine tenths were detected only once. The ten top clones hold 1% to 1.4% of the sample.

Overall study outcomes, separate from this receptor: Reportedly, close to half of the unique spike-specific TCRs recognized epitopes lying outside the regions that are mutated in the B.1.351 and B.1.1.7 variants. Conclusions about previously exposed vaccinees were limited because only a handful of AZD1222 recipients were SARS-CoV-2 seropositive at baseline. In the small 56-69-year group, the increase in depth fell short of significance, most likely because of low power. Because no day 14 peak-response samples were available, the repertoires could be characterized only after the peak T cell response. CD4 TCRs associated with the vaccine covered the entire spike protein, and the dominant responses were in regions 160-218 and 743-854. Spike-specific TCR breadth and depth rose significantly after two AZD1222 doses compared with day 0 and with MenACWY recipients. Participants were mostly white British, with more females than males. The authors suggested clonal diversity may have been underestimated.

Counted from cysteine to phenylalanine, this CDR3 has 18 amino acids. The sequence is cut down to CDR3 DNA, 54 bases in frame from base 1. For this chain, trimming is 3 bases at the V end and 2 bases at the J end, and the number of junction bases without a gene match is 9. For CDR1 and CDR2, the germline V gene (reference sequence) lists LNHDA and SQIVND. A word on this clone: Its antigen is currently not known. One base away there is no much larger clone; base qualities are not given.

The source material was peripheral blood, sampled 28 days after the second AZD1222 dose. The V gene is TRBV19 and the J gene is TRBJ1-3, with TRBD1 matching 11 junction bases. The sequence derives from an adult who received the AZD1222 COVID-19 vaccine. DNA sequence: TGTGCCAGTAGTATGGGACCCGGACAGGGGGCAACTGGAAACACCATATATTTT. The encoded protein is CASSMGPGQGATGNTIYF. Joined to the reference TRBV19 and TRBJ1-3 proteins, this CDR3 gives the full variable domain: DGGITQSPKYLFRKEGQNVTLSCEQNLNHDAMYWYRQDPGQGLRLIYYSQIVNDFQKGDIAEGYSVSREKKESFPLTVTSAQKNPTAFYLCASSMGPGQGATGNTIYFGEGSWLTVV.